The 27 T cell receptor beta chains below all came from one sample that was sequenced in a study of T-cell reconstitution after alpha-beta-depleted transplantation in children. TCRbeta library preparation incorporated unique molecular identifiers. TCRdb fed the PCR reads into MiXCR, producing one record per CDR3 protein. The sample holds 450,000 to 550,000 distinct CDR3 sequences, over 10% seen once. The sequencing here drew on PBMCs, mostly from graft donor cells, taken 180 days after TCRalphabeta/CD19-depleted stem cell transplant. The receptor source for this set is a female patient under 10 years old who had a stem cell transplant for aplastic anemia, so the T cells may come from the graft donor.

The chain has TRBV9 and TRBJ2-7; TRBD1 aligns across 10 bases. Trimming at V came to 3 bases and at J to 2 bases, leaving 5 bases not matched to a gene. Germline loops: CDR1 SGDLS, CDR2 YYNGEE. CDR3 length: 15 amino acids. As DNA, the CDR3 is TGTGCCAGCAGCGCCGGGACAGGGGCTACCTACGAGCAGTACTTC. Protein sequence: CASSAGTGATYEQYF.

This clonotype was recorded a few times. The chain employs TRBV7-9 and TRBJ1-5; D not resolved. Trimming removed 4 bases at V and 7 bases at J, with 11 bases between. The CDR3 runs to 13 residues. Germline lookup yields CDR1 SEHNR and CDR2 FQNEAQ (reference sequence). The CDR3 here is CASSSTTGQPQHF. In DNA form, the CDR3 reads TGTGCCAGCAGCTCCACGACGGGACAGCCCCAGCATTTT.

This CDR3 is CASTSDSSSYEQYF. CDR3 sequence (DNA): TGTGCCAGCACCTCAGACAGCAGCTCCTACGAGCAGTACTTC. V and J are TRBV28 and TRBJ2-7; D perhaps matches TRBD1 (5 bases). This CDR3 is 14 amino acids long. CDR1 is MDHEN, CDR2 SYDVKM, per germline. Deletions cut 7 bases from V and 0 bases from J, with 13 bases between.

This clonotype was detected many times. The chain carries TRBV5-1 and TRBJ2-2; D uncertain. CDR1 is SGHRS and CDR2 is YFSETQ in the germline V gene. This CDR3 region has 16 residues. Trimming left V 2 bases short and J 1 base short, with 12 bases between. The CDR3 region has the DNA TGCGCCAGCAGCTTCACCATGGACGTGAACACCGGGGAGCTGTTTTTT. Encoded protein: CASSFTMDVNTGELFF. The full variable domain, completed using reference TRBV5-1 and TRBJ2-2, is KAGVTQTPRYLIKTRGQQVTLSCSPISGHRSVSWYQQTPGQGLQFLFEYFSETQRNKGNFPGRFSGRQFSNSRSEMNVSTLELGDSALYLCASSFTMDVNTGELFFGEGSRLTVL.

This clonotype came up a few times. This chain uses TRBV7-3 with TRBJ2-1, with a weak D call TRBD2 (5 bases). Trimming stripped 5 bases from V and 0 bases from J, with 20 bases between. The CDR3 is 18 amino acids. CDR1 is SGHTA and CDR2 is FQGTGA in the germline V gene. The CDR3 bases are TGTGCCAGCAGCCCCCGGCCGGGGTCAAGGAGCTCCTACAATGAGCAGTTCTTC. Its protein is CASSPRPGSRSSYNEQFF.

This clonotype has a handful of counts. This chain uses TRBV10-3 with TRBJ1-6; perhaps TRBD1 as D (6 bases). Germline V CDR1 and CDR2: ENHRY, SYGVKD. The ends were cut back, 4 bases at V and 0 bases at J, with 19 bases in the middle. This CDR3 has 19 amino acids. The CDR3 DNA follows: TGTGCCATCAGTGGACAGGCTGAAGGGGTTGGCTCCTATAATTCACCCCTCCACTTT. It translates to CAISGQAEGVGSYNSPLHF.

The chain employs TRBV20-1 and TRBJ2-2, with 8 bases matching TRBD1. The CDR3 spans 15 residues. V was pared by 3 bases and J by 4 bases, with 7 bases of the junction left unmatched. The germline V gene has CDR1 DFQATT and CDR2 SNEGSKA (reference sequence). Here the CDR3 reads CSASARTGPTGELFF. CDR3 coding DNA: TGCAGTGCTAGTGCCCGGACAGGGCCCACCGGGGAGCTGTTTTTT.

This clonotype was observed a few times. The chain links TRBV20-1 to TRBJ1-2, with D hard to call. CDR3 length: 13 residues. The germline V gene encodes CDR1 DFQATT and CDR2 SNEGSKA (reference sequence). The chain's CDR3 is CRWAGRVNYGYTF. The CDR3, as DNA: TGCCGCTGGGCGGGAAGGGTTAACTATGGCTACACCTTC.

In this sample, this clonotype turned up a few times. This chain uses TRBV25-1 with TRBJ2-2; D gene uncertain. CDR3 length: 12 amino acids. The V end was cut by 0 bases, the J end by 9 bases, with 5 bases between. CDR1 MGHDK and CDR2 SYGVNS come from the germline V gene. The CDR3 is CASSEYGWELFF. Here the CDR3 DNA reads TGTGCCAGCAGTGAATACGGCTGGGAGCTGTTTTTT.

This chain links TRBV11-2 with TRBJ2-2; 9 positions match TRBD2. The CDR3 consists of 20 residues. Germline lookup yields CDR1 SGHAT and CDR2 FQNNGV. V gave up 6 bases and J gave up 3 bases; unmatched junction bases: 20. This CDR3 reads CASRPGLPVFSGGHTGELFF. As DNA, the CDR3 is TGTGCCAGCAGACCTGGGCTCCCGGTTTTTAGCGGGGGCCACACCGGGGAGCTGTTTTTT.

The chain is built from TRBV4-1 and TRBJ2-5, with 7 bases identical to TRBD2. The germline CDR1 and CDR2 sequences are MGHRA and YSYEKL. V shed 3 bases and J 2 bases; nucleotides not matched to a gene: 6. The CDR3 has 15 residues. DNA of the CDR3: TGCGCCAGCAGCCACATACTAGCGCCGCAAGAGACCCAGTACTTC. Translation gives CASSHILAPQETQYF.

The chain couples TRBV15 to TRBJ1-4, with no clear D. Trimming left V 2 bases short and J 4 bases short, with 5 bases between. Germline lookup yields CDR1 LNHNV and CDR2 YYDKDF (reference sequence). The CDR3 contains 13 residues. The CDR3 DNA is TGTGCCACCAGCAGAAACAGTAATGAAAAACTGTTTTTT. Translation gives CATSRNSNEKLFF. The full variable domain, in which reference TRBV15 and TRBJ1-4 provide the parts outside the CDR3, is DAMVIQNPRYQVTQFGKPVTLSCSQTLNHNVMYWYQQKSSQAPKLLFHYYDKDFNNEADTPDNFQSRRPNTSFCFLDIRSPGLGDTAMYLCATSRNSNEKLFFGSGTQLSVL.

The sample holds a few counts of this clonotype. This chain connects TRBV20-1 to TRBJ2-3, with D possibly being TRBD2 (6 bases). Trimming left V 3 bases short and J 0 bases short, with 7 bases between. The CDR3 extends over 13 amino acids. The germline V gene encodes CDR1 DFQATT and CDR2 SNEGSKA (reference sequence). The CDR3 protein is CSARRESTDTQYF. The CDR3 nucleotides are TGCAGTGCTAGGCGGGAAAGCACAGATACGCAGTATTTT.

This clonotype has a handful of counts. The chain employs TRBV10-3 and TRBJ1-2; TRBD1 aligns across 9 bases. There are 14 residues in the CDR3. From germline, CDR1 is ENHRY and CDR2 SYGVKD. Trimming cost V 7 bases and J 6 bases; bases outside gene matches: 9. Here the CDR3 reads CAINPGQGTDGYTF. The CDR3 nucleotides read TGTGCCATCAACCCGGGACAGGGAACGGATGGCTACACCTTC.

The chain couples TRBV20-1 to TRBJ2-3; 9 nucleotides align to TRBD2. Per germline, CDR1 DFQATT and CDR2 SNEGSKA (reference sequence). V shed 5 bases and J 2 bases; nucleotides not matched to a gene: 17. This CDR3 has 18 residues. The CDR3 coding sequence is TGCAGTGCTCTAGCGGGATTACCTCTGAGGGCTAACACAGATACGCAGTATTTT. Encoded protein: CSALAGLPLRANTDTQYF.

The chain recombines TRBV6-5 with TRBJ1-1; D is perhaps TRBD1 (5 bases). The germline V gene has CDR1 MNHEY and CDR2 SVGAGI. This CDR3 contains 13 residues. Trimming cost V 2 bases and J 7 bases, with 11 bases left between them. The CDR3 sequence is CASSYGGFNEAFF. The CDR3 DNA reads TGTGCCAGCAGTTACGGGGGGTTTAATGAAGCTTTCTTT.

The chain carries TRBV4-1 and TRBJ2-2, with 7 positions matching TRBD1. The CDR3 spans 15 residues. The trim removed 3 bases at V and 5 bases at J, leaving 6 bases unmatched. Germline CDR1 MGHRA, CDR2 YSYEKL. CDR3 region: CASSHPTGTTGELFF. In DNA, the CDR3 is TGCGCCAGCAGCCACCCGACAGGGACGACCGGGGAGCTGTTTTTT.

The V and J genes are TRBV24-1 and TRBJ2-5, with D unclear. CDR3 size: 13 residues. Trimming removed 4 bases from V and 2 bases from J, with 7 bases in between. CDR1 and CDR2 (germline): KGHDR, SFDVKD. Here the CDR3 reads CATSDAVQETQYF. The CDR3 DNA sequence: TGTGCCACCAGTGACGCAGTTCAAGAGACCCAGTACTTC.

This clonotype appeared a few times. The CDR3 reads CASSSTDGPETQYF. CDR3 coding DNA: TGTGCCAGCAGCTCGACTGACGGGCCCGAGACCCAGTACTTC. The rearrangement joins TRBV7-9 to TRBJ2-5; D is ambiguous. CDR3 length: 14 amino acids. V was cut by 4 bases and J by 5 bases, with 14 bases left in between. From germline, CDR1 is SEHNR and CDR2 FQNEAQ (reference sequence).

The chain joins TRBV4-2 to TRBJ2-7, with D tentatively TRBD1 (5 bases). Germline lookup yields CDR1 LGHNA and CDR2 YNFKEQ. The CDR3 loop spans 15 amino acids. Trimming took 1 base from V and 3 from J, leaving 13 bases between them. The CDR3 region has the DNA TGTGCCAGCAGCCAAGGTGATAGGGGCGGCTACGAGCAGTACTTC. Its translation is CASSQGDRGGYEQYF.

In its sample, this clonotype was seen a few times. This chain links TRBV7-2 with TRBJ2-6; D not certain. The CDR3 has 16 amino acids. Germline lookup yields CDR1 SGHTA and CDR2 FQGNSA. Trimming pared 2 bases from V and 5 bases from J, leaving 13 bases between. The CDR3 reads CASSLNPLGRANVLTF. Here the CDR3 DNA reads TGTGCCAGCAGCTTAAATCCCCTGGGAAGGGCCAACGTCCTGACTTTC.

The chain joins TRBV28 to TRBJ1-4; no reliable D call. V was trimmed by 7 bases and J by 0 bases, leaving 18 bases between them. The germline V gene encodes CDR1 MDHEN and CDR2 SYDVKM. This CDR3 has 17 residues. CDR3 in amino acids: CASTGLGGPATNEKLFF. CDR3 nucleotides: TGTGCCAGCACCGGCTTAGGAGGACCTGCAACTAATGAAAAACTGTTTTTT.

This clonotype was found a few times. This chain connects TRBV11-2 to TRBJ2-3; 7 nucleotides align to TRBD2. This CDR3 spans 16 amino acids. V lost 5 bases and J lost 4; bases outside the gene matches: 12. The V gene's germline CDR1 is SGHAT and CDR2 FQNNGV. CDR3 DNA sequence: TGTGCCAGCAGCCCGGGGCTGGCGGGAGTATCAGATACGCAGTATTTT. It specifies CASSPGLAGVSDTQYF.

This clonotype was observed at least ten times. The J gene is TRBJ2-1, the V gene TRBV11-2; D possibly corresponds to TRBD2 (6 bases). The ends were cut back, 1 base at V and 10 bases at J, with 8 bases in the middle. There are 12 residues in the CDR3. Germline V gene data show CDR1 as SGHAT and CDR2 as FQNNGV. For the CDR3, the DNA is TGTGCCAGCAGCTTAGGGGGGGACGAGCAGTTCTTC. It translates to CASSLGGDEQFF.

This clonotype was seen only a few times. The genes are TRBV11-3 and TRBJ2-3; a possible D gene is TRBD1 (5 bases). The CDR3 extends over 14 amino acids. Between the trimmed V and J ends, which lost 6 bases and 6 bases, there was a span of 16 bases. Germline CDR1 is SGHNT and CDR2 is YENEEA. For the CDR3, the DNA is TGTGCCAGCAGTAAGACAGTTATCGGCGATACGCAGTATTTT. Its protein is CASSKTVIGDTQYF. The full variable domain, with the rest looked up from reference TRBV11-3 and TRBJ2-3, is EAGVVQSPRYKIIEKKQPVAFWCNPISGHNTLYWYLQNLGQGPELLIRYENEEAVDDSQLPKDRFSAERLKGVDSTLKIQPAELGDSAVYLCASSKTVIGDTQYFGPGTRLTVL.

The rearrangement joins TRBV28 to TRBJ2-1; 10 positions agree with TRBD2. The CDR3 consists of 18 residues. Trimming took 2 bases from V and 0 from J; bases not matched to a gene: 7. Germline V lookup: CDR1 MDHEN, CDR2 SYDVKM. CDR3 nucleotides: TGTGCCAGCAGTTTAAGTCTAGCGGGAGAAAGCTCCTACAATGAGCAGTTCTTC. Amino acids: CASSLSLAGESSYNEQFF.

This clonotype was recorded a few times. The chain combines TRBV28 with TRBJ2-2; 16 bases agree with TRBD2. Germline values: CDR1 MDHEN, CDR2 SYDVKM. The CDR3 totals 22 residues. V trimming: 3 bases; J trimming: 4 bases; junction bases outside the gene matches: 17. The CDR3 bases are TGTGCCAGCAGTTTCTTTACAGTCCTGGGACTAGCGGGAGGGCGAAGCACCGGGGAGCTGTTTTTT. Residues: CASSFFTVLGLAGGRSTGELFF. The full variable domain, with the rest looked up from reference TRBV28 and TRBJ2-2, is DVKVTQSSRYLVKRTGEKVFLECVQDMDHENMFWYRQDPGLGLRLIYFSYDVKMKEKGDIPEGYSVSREKKERFSLILESASTNQTSMYLCASSFFTVLGLAGGRSTGELFFGEGSRLTVL.